This TCR beta chain was sequenced for a study of shared clonotypes between healthy human individuals. This clone appeared once. The CDR3 sequence is 14 residues long. Generated by immunoSEQ multiplex PCR, the TCRdb table keeps only in-frame clones and is missing some. The sample yields over 2,000,000 clones, about 93% seen once. Cells designated naive CD8 were CD45RO-negative and were positively selected for CCR7, with terminally differentiated effector memory CD45RA+ cells excluded. The chain recombines TRBV21-1 with TRBJ2-7. TRBV21-1 is a recognized pseudogene. Material for sequencing was naive CD8+ T cells from PBMCs. The source of this sequence is a man between 18 and 29 years old in good health. Some clones in this sample may be carry-over from other donors' samples. CDR3 sequence (DNA): TGTGCCAGCAGCTTAAGGGGCGGGTCCTACGAGCAGTACTTC. This translates into CASSLRGGSYEQYF.